Sequencing of this TCR beta chain was carried out in a study of T cell responses to AZD1222 COVID-19 vaccine. Findings and limits, study-wide: Spike-spanning, vaccine-associated CD4 TCRs were dominant at 160-218 and 743-854. Mostly white British, mostly female donors; authors suggested clonal diversity may be underestimated. Recipients of two AZD1222 doses showed rising Spike-specific TCR breadth and depth. Baseline testing showed seropositivity in only a handful of AZD1222 recipients.

V gave up 1 base and J gave up 0 bases, with 3 bases separating them. This CDR3 region has 13 residues. Germline values: CDR1 KGHSH, CDR2 LQKENI. The method was immunoSEQ multiplex PCR; TCRdb's version includes in-frame clones alone and lacks a portion of them. This listing includes around 140,000 clones. For this clone: The antigen is unknown.

The clonotype originates from an adult in good health. Material for sequencing was peripheral blood. This sequence joins TRBV18 and TRBJ1-1; D is uncertain. In nucleotides, the CDR3 is TGTGCCAGCTCACCACTCCTGAACACTGAAGCTTTCTTT. It codes for CASSPLLNTEAFF.